Listed below are T cell receptor beta chains from one sample, sequenced in a study of blood T cell repertoires in COVID-19. Sequencing used immunoSEQ multiplex PCR; TCRdb keeps in-frame clones, though not all of them. The repertoire holds roughly 280,000 clones, with 86% as singletons. Material for sequencing was peripheral blood. Every receptor here comes from a man aged 30 to 45 with active or convalescent COVID-19. Both conserved end residues are part of each CDR3. A D gene is named only where the DNA matches it firmly. A row's size may be missing; if present it is once, few, many or a size class.

V	D	J	size	CDR3	DNA
TRBV11-2	TRBD1	TRBJ2-7	.	CASSPNNRDRSYEQYF	TGTGCCAGCAGCCCCAACAACCGGGACAGATCCTACGAGCAGTACTTC
TRBV18	.	TRBJ1-3	.	CASSPPANPNTIYF	TGTGCCAGCTCACCACCGGCAAATCCCAACACCATATATTTT
TRBV6-6	TRBD1	TRBJ1-2	.	CASSYRPGQGVYGYTF	TGTGCCAGCAGTTACCGCCCGGGACAGGGAGTATATGGCTACACCTTC
TRBV7-9	.	TRBJ1-1	.	CASSLMWTERDTEAFF	TGTGCCAGCAGCTTGATGTGGACAGAACGTGACACTGAAGCTTTCTTT
TRBV29-1	TRBD2	TRBJ2-7	.	CSVQLAGGGEQYF	TGCAGCGTTCAACTAGCGGGGGGTGGAGAGCAGTACTTC
TRBV6-5	.	TRBJ1-5	.	CASRWGGSDQPQHF	TGTGCCAGCAGATGGGGGGGTAGTGATCAGCCCCAGCATTTT
TRBV10-2	.	TRBJ1-3	.	CASESSRTTGSGNTIYF	TGCGCCAGCGAAAGTTCTCGCACAACGGGGTCTGGAAACACCATATATTTT
TRBV6-5	.	TRBJ1-6	.	CASRRQAQSPLHF	TGTGCCAGCAGACGACAGGCTCAATCACCCCTCCACTTT
TRBV5-6	TRBD1	TRBJ2-1	.	CASSLALTGTYNEQFF	TGTGCCAGCAGCTTGGCTTTGACAGGGACCTACAATGAGCAGTTCTTC
TRBV7-9	.	TRBJ1-1	.	CASSSGRVGTEAFF	TGTGCCAGCAGCTCGGGTCGGGTAGGAACTGAAGCTTTCTTT
TRBV27	TRBD1	TRBJ1-2	.	CASSWDRNYGYTF	TGTGCCAGCAGTTGGGACAGGAACTATGGCTACACCTTC
TRBV5-6	.	TRBJ2-3	.	CASSFEMPPSTDTQYF	TGTGCCAGCAGCTTTGAGATGCCTCCTAGCACAGATACGCAGTATTTT
TRBV7-9	TRBD1	TRBJ1-4	once	CASSSTGGDEKLFF	TGTGCCAGCAGTTCGACAGGGGGCGATGAAAAACTGTTTTTT
TRBV6-2/TRBV6-3	.	TRBJ2-5	.	CASSLTGTHQETQYF	TGTGCCAGCAGTTTGACCGGGACTCACCAAGAGACCCAGTACTTC
TRBV7-8	TRBD2	TRBJ2-5	once	CASSLVLADQETQYF	TGTGCCAGCAGCCTAGTTCTAGCGGACCAAGAGACCCAGTACTTC
TRBV10-3	.	TRBJ2-7	.	CAISSFRGASEQYF	TGTGCCATCAGCTCATTTCGGGGGGCGTCCGAGCAGTACTTC
TRBV7-6	TRBD2	TRBJ2-3	.	CASRDGGATDTQYF	TGTGCCAGCAGAGACGGGGGGGCCACAGATACGCAGTATTTT
TRBV6-1	TRBD2	TRBJ2-3	.	CASSENYGGGALDTQYF	TGTGCCAGCAGTGAGAATTACGGCGGGGGGGCTTTGGATACGCAGTATTTT
TRBV13	.	TRBJ2-7	.	CASSNTLDSPITYEQYF	TGTGCCAGCAGCAACACGCTGGACTCACCGATTACCTACGAGCAGTACTTC
TRBV2	TRBD1	TRBJ2-3	.	CASRPGTGGIDTQYF	TGTGCCAGCAGGCCCGGGACAGGGGGCATAGATACGCAGTATTTT
TRBV6-2/TRBV6-3	TRBD1	TRBJ2-1	.	CASSETGVENEQFF	TGTGCCAGCAGTGAGACAGGGGTTGAAAATGAGCAGTTCTTC
TRBV2	.	TRBJ1-1	few	CASSALVVFTEAFF	TGTGCCAGCAGTGCTTTAGTGGTCTTCACTGAAGCTTTCTTT
TRBV27	.	TRBJ1-6	few	CASSLSSGAGSPLHF	TGTGCCAGCAGTTTATCATCAGGGGCTGGTTCACCCCTCCACTTT
TRBV6-2/TRBV6-3	.	TRBJ1-1	.	CASSLYRMNTEAFF	TGTGCCAGCAGTTTATACAGGATGAACACTGAAGCTTTCTTT
TRBV7-2	.	TRBJ1-5	.	CASGTVGSQPQHF	TGTGCCAGCGGAACGGTCGGGTCTCAGCCCCAGCATTTT
TRBV3-1/TRBV3-2	.	TRBJ2-6	.	CASSQDGGALSGANVLTF	TGTGCCAGCAGCCAAGATGGCGGGGCGCTCTCTGGGGCCAACGTCCTGACTTTC
TRBV2	TRBD1	TRBJ2-3	.	CASSQDRGDTQYF	TGTGCCAGCAGTCAAGACAGGGGAGATACGCAGTATTTT
TRBV29-1	.	TRBJ1-2	.	CSALRSYYGYTF	TGCAGCGCCCTGAGGTCGTACTATGGCTACACCTTC
TRBV7-6	TRBD1	TRBJ2-7	.	CASSTTGTGSSYEQYF	TGTGCCAGCAGCACCACCGGGACAGGAAGCTCCTACGAGCAGTACTTC
TRBV11-3	.	TRBJ2-7	.	CASSSHGGDNSYEQYF	TGTGCCAGCAGCTCCCATGGGGGGGACAACTCCTACGAGCAGTACTTC
TRBV19	.	TRBJ2-6	.	CASSPTILPADSGANVLTF	TGTGCCAGTAGCCCAACTATATTACCAGCGGACTCTGGGGCCAACGTCCTGACTTTC
TRBV9	.	TRBJ2-2	.	CASSGRVLVPLNDKIHTGELFF	TGTGCCAGCAGCGGCAGGGTTTTAGTCCCTTTAAACGATAAAATACACACCGGGGAGCTGTTTTTT
TRBV27	TRBD1	TRBJ1-5	few	CASSLRGTAPRGAQHF	TGTGCCAGCAGTTTAAGGGGGACAGCCCCAAGGGGGGCCCAGCATTTT
TRBV7-3	.	TRBJ2-3	.	CASSSPSLTSSGVDTQYF	TGTGCCAGCAGCTCCCCTTCCCTGACTAGCTCAGGGGTAGATACGCAGTATTTT
TRBV13	.	TRBJ1-6	.	CASSLGLMDSANSPLHF	TGTGCCAGCAGCTTAGGGCTAATGGACAGCGCTAATTCACCCCTCCACTTT
TRBV5-4	.	TRBJ2-7	.	CASSLGGLYEQYF	TGTGCCAGCAGCTTGGGGGGCTTATACGAGCAGTACTTC
TRBV29-1	TRBD1	TRBJ2-1	.	CSAAGTGGRRSSYNEQFF	TGCAGCGCCGCCGGGACAGGCGGACGAAGAAGCTCCTACAATGAGCAGTTCTTC
TRBV5-1	TRBD1	TRBJ2-5	.	CASRRQGRETQYF	TGCGCCAGCAGAAGACAGGGGCGGGAGACCCAGTACTTC
TRBV19	.	TRBJ1-1	.	CASMNRGQRNTEAFF	TGTGCCAGTATGAATAGGGGTCAAAGGAACACTGAAGCTTTCTTT
TRBV19	.	TRBJ1-1	.	CASSSTGITEAFF	TGTGCCAGTAGTAGTACAGGGATCACTGAAGCTTTCTTT
TRBV29-1	TRBD2	TRBJ2-1	.	CSAPGTTRLYEQFF	TGCAGCGCCCCCGGGACTACGAGATTGTATGAGCAGTTCTTC
TRBV29-1	TRBD1	TRBJ1-2	many	CSVEDFTGGRDRRPRDYGYTF	TGCAGCGTTGAAGATTTCACGGGTGGGCGGGACAGACGACCTCGGGACTATGGCTACACCTTC
TRBV7-8	.	TRBJ2-4	.	CASSLVGGGAAQNIQYF	TGTGCCAGCAGCTTAGTGGGAGGGGGGGCCGCCCAGAACATTCAGTACTTC
TRBV7-9	.	TRBJ2-7	few	CASSPAGSDEQYF	TGTGCCAGCAGCCCCGCCGGTAGTGATGAGCAGTACTTC
TRBV6-6	.	TRBJ1-6	few	CASTFEQNNSPLHF	TGTGCCAGCACGTTCGAACAGAATAATTCACCCCTCCACTTT
TRBV5-1	TRBD2	TRBJ2-3	.	CASSSQRGPYTDTQYF	TGCGCCAGCAGCTCCCAGCGGGGGCCCTACACAGATACGCAGTATTTT
TRBV3-1/TRBV3-2	TRBD1	TRBJ1-2	.	CASSQGDSSYGYTF	TGTGCCAGCAGCCAAGGGGACAGCAGCTATGGCTACACCTTC
TRBV27	TRBD1	TRBJ1-1	few	CASRNGQGTREAFF	TGTGCCAGCAGAAATGGACAGGGGACGCGGGAAGCTTTCTTT
TRBV4-1	.	TRBJ1-1	.	CASTTTGVNTEAFF	TGCGCCAGCACCACCACCGGGGTAAACACTGAAGCTTTCTTT
TRBV10-3	TRBD1	TRBJ1-1	.	CAIRAGTGGSNTEAFF	TGTGCCATCAGGGCCGGGACAGGGGGCAGTAACACTGAAGCTTTCTTT
TRBV7-2	.	TRBJ1-1	.	CASNRPSQNTEAFF	TGTGCCAGCAACAGACCGAGTCAGAACACTGAAGCTTTCTTT
TRBV9	.	TRBJ2-2	.	CASSVGAGPLGTGELFF	TGTGCCAGCAGCGTAGGGGCGGGACCCCTTGGGACCGGGGAGCTGTTTTTT
TRBV29-1	.	TRBJ1-1	.	CSVPQGPTEAFF	TGCAGCGTACCCCAGGGTCCCACTGAAGCTTTCTTT
TRBV18	TRBD1	TRBJ1-3	few	CASSPQGARGNTIYF	TGTGCCAGCTCACCCCAGGGGGCGCGTGGAAACACCATATATTTT